The 24 T cell receptor beta chains below all came from one sample that was sequenced in a study of T cell responses to AZD1222 COVID-19 vaccine (dated by TCRdb to 2020 to 2022). Libraries were built with the immunoSEQ multiplex PCR assay. In its TCRdb copy, this immuneACCESS table keeps in-frame sequences only and misses some clones. Where compared with another copy, unresolved V genes explain less than half of these, and the others have no known cause. For this sample the table gives 100,000 to 150,000 clones, of which 80% to 90% were detected only once. The ten top clones hold over 5.5% of the sample. The time point label, as the study defines it: baseline before first vaccination. Specimen: peripheral blood, collected on day 0 of AZD1222 vaccination. The source is an adult in good health.

This clone was counted once. The rearrangement uses TRBV5-5 and TRBJ1-1; no clear D. The V end was cut by 1 base, the J end by 1 base, with 5 bases between. The CDR3 extends over 13 amino acids. The V gene's germline CDR1 is SGHKS and CDR2 YYEKEE (reference sequence). The CDR3 reads CASSLPANTEAFF. DNA of the CDR3: TGTGCCAGCAGCTTGCCGGCGAACACTGAAGCTTTCTTT. Using reference TRBV5-5 and TRBJ1-1 for the parts outside the CDR3, the full variable domain is DAGVTQSPTHLIKTRGQQVTLRCSPISGHKSVSWYQQVLGQGPQFIFQYYEKEERGRGNFPDRFSARQFPNYSSELNVNALLLGDSALYLCASSLPANTEAFFGQGTRLTVV.

This clone was detected once. This chain joins TRBV4-1 and TRBJ1-5, with 7 bases identical to TRBD1. The germline CDR1 and CDR2 sequences are MGHRA and YSYEKL. With V trimmed by 3 bases and J by 1 base, 3 bases remained unmatched. The CDR3 loop spans 15 amino acids. The CDR3 coding sequence is TGCGCCAGCAGCCAGGGACAGCAAAGCAATCAGCCCCAGCATTTT. This encodes CASSQGQQSNQPQHF.

In its sample, this clone was seen once. The chain employs TRBV5-1 and TRBJ2-3; TRBD2 agrees at 12 bases. Germline V gives CDR1 SGHRS, CDR2 YFSETQ. The ends lost 4 bases at V and 1 base at J; junction bases unmatched: 4. The CDR3 totals 16 residues. CDR3 region: CASSRTSGKGTDTQYF. For the CDR3, the DNA is TGCGCCAGCAGCCGGACTAGCGGGAAAGGCACAGATACGCAGTATTTT.

The CDR3 loop is CATSDLQHGTSGAHFF. The CDR3 nucleotides read TGTGCCACCAGTGATTTGCAACACGGGACTAGCGGGGCCCATTTCTTC. The chain links TRBV24-1 to TRBJ2-1; 13 positions agree with TRBD2. Germline V gives CDR1 KGHDR, CDR2 SFDVKD. With 0 bases clipped from V and 16 bases from J, the junction kept 11 bases outside the gene matches. The CDR3 contains 16 residues.

This clone was seen a few times. CDR3 sequence (DNA): TGTGCCATCCAGACTAGCGGGGGGATCGAGCAGTACTTC. Translating gives CAIQTSGGIEQYF. V gene TRBV2 combines with J gene TRBJ2-7; TRBD2 aligns across 13 bases. The CDR3 loop spans 13 amino acids. From germline, CDR1 is SNHLY and CDR2 FYNNEI. The trim removed 10 bases at V and 6 bases at J, leaving 6 bases unmatched. Drawing the rest from reference TRBV2 and TRBJ2-7, the complete variable domain is EPEVTQTPSHQVTQMGQEVILRCVPISNHLYFYWYRQILGQKVEFLVSFYNNEISEKSEIFDDQFSVERPDGSNFTLKIRSTKLEDSAMYFCAIQTSGGIEQYFGPGTRLTVT.

The gene calls are TRBV3-1 (or the pseudogene TRBV3-2) and TRBJ1-5, with D maybe TRBD1 (6 bases). The V and J ends lost 3 bases and 5 bases respectively, with 11 bases between them. Germline values: CDR1 LGHDT, CDR2 YNNKEL (reference sequence). The CDR3 has 14 amino acids. The CDR3 protein is CASSQGGGDQPQHF. In nucleotides, the CDR3 is TGTGCCAGCAGCCAGGGGGGGGGCGATCAGCCCCAGCATTTT.

This clone has only one observation. The rearrangement links TRBV6-2 or TRBV6-3 to TRBJ2-7; D assignment may be TRBD1 or TRBD2 (5 bases each). Germline CDR1 reads MNHEY; CDR2 reads SVGEGT. Deletions cut 5 bases from V and 4 bases from J, with 18 bases between. This CDR3 region has 15 residues. In nucleotides, the CDR3 is TGTGCCAGCAGTCCGACGGGACGCTTGGGTTACGAGCAGTACTTC. This encodes CASSPTGRLGYEQYF.

This clone was detected many times. The chain carries TRBV6-5 and TRBJ1-5; TRBD1 is a possible D gene (6 bases). Germline lookup yields CDR1 MNHEY and CDR2 SVGAGI. Trimming left V 6 bases short and J 2 bases short, with 11 bases between. The CDR3 has 14 residues. The CDR3 bases are TGTGCCAGCAGACCCAGGGGAGGCAATCAGCCCCAGCATTTT. Translated: CASRPRGGNQPQHF.

This chain links TRBV2 with TRBJ1-2; perhaps TRBD1 as D (5 bases). The CDR3 sequence is 12 residues long. Trimming pared 6 bases from V and 10 bases from J, leaving 15 bases between. From germline, CDR1 is SNHLY and CDR2 FYNNEI. DNA for the CDR3: TGTGCCAGCAGGCTCCAGCAGGGCGACTACACCTTC. This gives the protein CASRLQQGDYTF.

The rearrangement uses TRBV7-6 and TRBJ2-1, with a tentative D call TRBD2 (6 bases). Looked up from germline, CDR1 is SGHVS and CDR2 is FNYEAQ. Trimming shortened V by 2 bases and J by 3 bases, and 17 bases separated the two germline ends. This CDR3 is built from 17 residues. The CDR3 spells CASSLRPRWEVYNEQFF. The CDR3 DNA is TGTGCCAGCAGCTTACGTCCCCGCTGGGAGGTCTACAATGAGCAGTTCTTC.

Comments on this clone: A single base separates this from a much larger clone, so it may be a read error. The genes are TRBV24-1 and TRBJ2-2; weak D call: TRBD1 (6 bases). CDR1 is KGHDR and CDR2 is SFDVKD in the germline V gene. The V and J ends lost 4 bases and 3 bases respectively, with 8 bases between them. CDR3 size: 14 residues. The CDR3 spells CATSDRTDTGELFF. The CDR3 DNA reads TGTGCCACCAGTGACAGGACAGACACCGGGGAGCTGTTTTTT.

V and J are TRBV7-9 and TRBJ2-1; D is unclear. The CDR3 consists of 15 residues. With 1 base removed from V and 1 base from J, the gap between germline ends came to 8 bases. Germline-derived CDR1 and CDR2 are SEHNR and FQNEAQ (reference sequence). Here the CDR3 reads CASSLDPTSYNEQFF. The CDR3 DNA is TGTGCCAGCAGCTTAGACCCAACTTCCTACAATGAGCAGTTCTTC.

This chain uses TRBV30 with TRBJ2-2; D may be TRBD1 (5 bases). The V gene's germline CDR1 is GTSNPN and CDR2 SVGIG (reference sequence). The V end was cut by 0 bases, the J end by 7 bases, with 9 bases between. CDR3 length: 13 amino acids. CDR3: CAWSVQADGELFF. CDR3 sequence (DNA): TGTGCCTGGAGTGTACAGGCTGACGGGGAGCTGTTTTTT.

A few counts support this clone. V gene TRBV6-5 combines with J gene TRBJ2-7; D perhaps matches TRBD1 (5 bases). Germline V gene data show CDR1 as MNHEY and CDR2 as SVGAGI. Deletions cut 7 bases from V and 7 bases from J, with 14 bases between. The CDR3 totals 12 residues. The CDR3 sequence: CASNPGYDEQYF. CDR3 nucleotides: TGTGCCAGCAATCCAGGGTATGATGAGCAGTACTTC.

The rearrangement uses TRBV5-1 and TRBJ2-1; 9 positions agree with TRBD2. V trimming: 0 bases; J trimming: 6 bases; junction bases outside the gene matches: 4. The CDR3 sequence is 15 residues long. Germline loops: CDR1 SGHRS, CDR2 YFSETQ. CDR3 in DNA: TGCGCCAGCAGCTTGGGAGGGACTAGCTTCAATGAGCAGTTCTTC. It yields the protein CASSLGGTSFNEQFF.

The J gene is TRBJ2-7, the V gene TRBV5-1; no clear D gene. CDR3 length: 14 amino acids. V lost 0 bases and J lost 2, with 9 bases in between. The germline CDR1 and CDR2 sequences are SGHRS and YFSETQ. This CDR3 reads CASSLDGSTYEQYF. DNA of the CDR3: TGCGCCAGCAGCTTGGACGGCAGTACCTACGAGCAGTACTTC.

This clone is a singleton in its sample. The chain has TRBV4-2 and TRBJ1-4; no clear D. V was shortened by 4 bases and J by 5 bases, with 2 bases between the two germline ends. In germline, CDR1 is LGHNA, CDR2 YNFKEQ. The CDR3 loop spans 11 amino acids. This CDR3 is CASSLNEKLFF. In nucleotides, the CDR3 is TGTGCCAGCAGCCTAAATGAAAAACTGTTTTTT.

This sequence joins TRBV7-8 and TRBJ2-4; TRBD2 agrees at 11 bases. Germline V gene data show CDR1 as SGHVS and CDR2 as FQNEAQ. This CDR3 region has 16 residues. V lost 5 bases, J lost 6 bases, and 9 bases stayed unmatched. CDR3 sequence: CASSARLAGKLNIQYF. CDR3 bases: TGTGCCAGCAGCGCCCGACTAGCGGGGAAACTAAACATTCAGTACTTC.

This chain connects TRBV27 to TRBJ1-2; a weak D match, TRBD1 (5 bases). CDR3 length: 13 amino acids. Germline CDR1 is MNHEY and CDR2 is SMNVEV (reference sequence). Trimming left V 4 bases short and J 2 bases short, with 8 bases between. Written as DNA, the CDR3 is TGTGCCAGCAGTTACGGGGGGAACTATGGCTACACCTTC. It translates to CASSYGGNYGYTF.

The chain employs TRBV6-5 and TRBJ2-7; D unresolved. Germline V gene data show CDR1 as MNHEY and CDR2 as SVGAGI. The V end was cut by 1 base, the J end by 3 bases, with 7 bases between. The CDR3 sequence is 13 residues long. CDR3 amino acids: CASSYYQNYEQYF. In DNA form, the CDR3 reads TGTGCCAGCAGTTACTACCAGAACTACGAGCAGTACTTC.

The chain links TRBV18 to TRBJ1-4; D perhaps matches TRBD1 (6 bases). The V gene's germline CDR1 is KGHSH and CDR2 LQKENI. CDR3 length: 14 residues. Trimming took off 6 bases at V and 5 bases at J, with 13 bases between the two ends. CDR3 coding DNA: TGTGCCAGCTCGCTGACAGGAAGGAATGAAAAACTGTTTTTT. This codes for CASSLTGRNEKLFF.

The CDR3 reads CASSSNRGRSYEQYF. CDR3 bases: TGCGCCAGCAGCTCTAACAGGGGGCGATCCTACGAGCAGTACTTC. The chain uses TRBV5-1 and TRBJ2-7, with TRBD1 matching over 9 bases. V lost 3 bases and J lost 1; bases outside the gene matches: 5. Looked up from germline, CDR1 is SGHRS and CDR2 is YFSETQ. This CDR3 is 15 amino acids long.

The chain uses TRBV18 and TRBJ2-7, with TRBD1 identical over 10 bases. The V gene's germline CDR1 is KGHSH and CDR2 LQKENI. The junction had 3 bases not matched to a gene; V was cut back by 3 bases and J by 4 bases. The CDR3 sequence is 14 residues long. The CDR3 coding sequence is TGTGCCAGCTCACCCGACAGGGGGCGGTACGAGCAGTACTTC. Protein: CASSPDRGRYEQYF.

In regard to this clone: Other DNA sequences in the same sample also yield this CDR3. The chain is built from TRBV9 and TRBJ2-7; TRBD2 is a possible D gene (6 bases). The CDR3 extends over 14 amino acids. The germline gives CDR1 SGDLS, CDR2 YYNGEE. Trimming removed 0 bases at V and 0 bases at J, with 7 bases between. The CDR3 spells CASSVGGDSYEQYF. CDR3 nucleotide sequence: TGTGCCAGCAGCGTAGGGGGGGACTCCTACGAGCAGTACTTC.